This is a list of T cell receptor beta chains from one sample in a study of blood T cells in healthy people across ages. TCRdb processed the 5' RACE reads anew with MiXCR; each CDR3 protein has one entry. Here the sample spans around 1,000,000 distinct CDR3 sequences, approximately 25% being singletons. The same sample was also used in a study of T cells of mothers and their children.

Source material: blood. Source of these receptors: a girl between 2 and 10 years old in good health. The CDR3 runs from the conserved cysteine through the conserved F or W. Fields, in order: J gene, V gene, clone size, D gene, CDR3 protein, CDR3 DNA. A D gene is named only where the DNA matches it firmly. Clone size is shown for a subset of rows, as once, few, many or a class of expanded clone.

>TRBJ2-3|TRBV29-1|few|.
CSVEVLGDTQYF
TGCAGCGTTGAAGTTCTGGGAGATACGCAGTATTTT
>TRBJ2-7|TRBV5-8|few|.
CASSKNFWTATYEQYF
TGTGCCAGCAGCAAAAATTTCTGGACGGCTACCTACGAGCAGTACTTC
>TRBJ2-1|TRBV12-3/TRBV12-4|many|TRBD2
CASTPGLAGGHEQFF
TGTGCCAGCACCCCTGGACTAGCGGGAGGGCATGAGCAGTTCTTC
>TRBJ1-1|TRBV3-1|.|.
CASSATGLGTEAFF
TGTGCCAGCAGCGCCACAGGGTTAGGCACTGAAGCTTTCTTT
>TRBJ2-3|TRBV4-3|few|.
CASSQADGIPTDTQYF
TGCGCCAGCAGCCAGGCCGACGGGATACCCACAGATACGCAGTATTTT
>TRBJ1-1|TRBV3-1|.|.
CASSQDLGNTEAFF
TGTGCCAGCAGCCAAGATTTGGGGAACACTGAAGCTTTCTTT
>TRBJ2-5|TRBV2|.|TRBD1
CASTRDRGEAQYF
TGTGCAAGCACTCGGGACAGGGGAGAGGCCCAGTACTTC
>TRBJ1-4|TRBV5-1|few|TRBD1
CASSRGQVATNEKLFF
TGCGCCAGCAGCCGGGGACAGGTCGCGACTAATGAAAAACTGTTTTTT
>TRBJ1-4|TRBV2|few|.
CASSVIWGEKLFF
TGTGCCAGCAGTGTTATATGGGGAGAAAAACTGTTTTTT
>TRBJ2-3|TRBV7-7|.|.
CASSPTSIGPQYF
TGTGCTAGCAGCCCAACTAGCATCGGTCCGCAGTATTTT
>TRBJ2-5|TRBV25-1|few|.
CASSEIRDSETQYF
TGTGCCAGCAGTGAGATTCGGGATTCCGAGACCCAGTACTTC
>TRBJ2-1|TRBV4-1|.|TRBD2
CASSKLAGGYNEQFF
TGCGCCAGCAGCAAGCTAGCGGGAGGTTACAATGAGCAGTTCTTC
>TRBJ2-3|TRBV2|many|.
CASSELGTDTQYF
TGTGCCAGCAGTGAGTTGGGGACAGATACGCAGTATTTT
>TRBJ2-7|TRBV29-1|few|.
CSVEDLGGGAPYEQYF
TGCAGCGTTGAAGATCTGGGGGGGGGCGCCCCCTACGAGCAGTACTTC
>TRBJ2-1|TRBV5-1|few|TRBD2
CASSLQSSGSSYNEQFF
TGCGCCAGCAGCCTACAATCTAGCGGGAGCTCCTACAATGAGCAGTTCTTC
>TRBJ2-1|TRBV20-1|few|TRBD1
CSAKNYRGQGLLPSYNEQFF
TGCAGTGCTAAAAATTACCGGGGACAGGGTCTGCTTCCCTCCTACAATGAGCAGTTCTTC
>TRBJ2-7|TRBV11-2|.|.
CASSRSPGAAYEQYF
TGTGCCAGCAGCCGATCACCAGGCGCAGCCTACGAGCAGTACTTC
>TRBJ2-1|TRBV20-1|.|.
CSARDMGHGLEQFF
TGCAGTGCTAGAGATATGGGACATGGCCTTGAGCAGTTCTTC
>TRBJ2-3|TRBV5-1|.|.
CASSLRDTSSTDTQYF
TGCGCCAGCAGCCTCCGGGACACCTCTAGCACAGATACGCAGTATTTT
>TRBJ2-2|TRBV21-1|few|.
CASIPGQNTGELFF
TGTGCCAGCATCCCGGGACAGAACACCGGGGAGCTGTTTTTT
>TRBJ1-2|TRBV4-1|few|.
CASSQVGGSNYGYTF
TGCGCCAGCAGCCAAGTGGGAGGGTCTAACTATGGCTACACCTTC
>TRBJ2-2|TRBV29-1|.|.
CSVELPTRTGELFF
TGCAGCGTTGAACTCCCGACTAGAACCGGGGAGCTGTTTTTT
>TRBJ2-2|TRBV29-1|few|.
CSAFRGLANTGELFF
TGCAGCGCGTTCCGGGGCCTCGCGAACACCGGGGAGCTGTTTTTT
>TRBJ2-3|TRBV5-1|few|TRBD2
CASRSWTSGISDTQYF
TGCGCCAGCAGGTCCTGGACTAGCGGGATTTCAGATACGCAGTATTTT
>TRBJ2-1|TRBV27|few|.
CASINSAENNEQFF
TGTGCCAGCATCAATAGTGCGGAGAACAATGAGCAGTTCTTC
>TRBJ2-7|TRBV7-8|.|.
CASSLVGHEQYF
TGTGCCAGCAGCTTAGTAGGCCACGAGCAGTACTTC
>TRBJ2-3|TRBV9|.|.
CASSPRRGPDTQYF
TGTGCCAGCAGCCCCCGTAGGGGTCCAGATACGCAGTATTTT
>TRBJ2-7|TRBV7-9|few|TRBD1
CASSLPQYGQDEQYF
TGTGCCAGCAGCTTACCTCAATACGGACAGGACGAGCAGTACTTC
>TRBJ2-1|TRBV24-1|.|.
CATSDRARVNEQFF
TGTGCCACCAGTGATAGGGCCAGGGTGAATGAGCAGTTCTTC
>TRBJ1-5|TRBV3-1|.|.
CASSQETELQPQHF
TGTGCCAGCAGCCAAGAGACAGAATTGCAGCCCCAGCATTTT
>TRBJ2-7|TRBV6-5|few|.
CASSYSTPREQYF
TGTGCCAGCAGTTACTCGACCCCCCGCGAGCAGTACTTC
>TRBJ1-1|TRBV7-2|few|.
CASSPSYLNTEAFF
TGTGCCAGCAGCCCCTCGTATCTGAACACTGAAGCTTTCTTT
>TRBJ1-1|TRBV7-2|few|.
CASSQVGSLDTEAFF
TGTGCCAGCAGCCAAGTTGGAAGTCTGGACACTGAAGCTTTCTTT
>TRBJ2-5|TRBV12-3/TRBV12-4|few|.
CASSKQEGETQYF
TGTGCCAGCAGTAAACAGGAAGGAGAGACCCAGTACTTC
>TRBJ2-1|TRBV7-3|.|TRBD2
CASSSLAGGDNEQFF
TGTGCCAGCAGTTCTCTAGCGGGAGGGGACAATGAGCAGTTCTTC
>TRBJ2-7|TRBV7-2|.|TRBD2
CASTPERDSYEQYF
TGTGCCAGCACTCCCGAGCGGGACTCCTACGAGCAGTACTTC
>TRBJ2-1|TRBV28|.|TRBD1
CASSLRGTGAVNNEQFF
TGTGCCAGCAGTCTACGAGGGACAGGGGCCGTGAACAATGAGCAGTTCTTC
>TRBJ1-6|TRBV7-2|few|.
CASSPPGENSPLHF
TGTGCCAGCAGCCCTCCCGGTGAGAATTCACCCCTCCACTTT
>TRBJ2-2|TRBV24-1|many|TRBD1
CATRDRENTGELFF
TGTGCCACCAGGGACAGGGAGAACACCGGGGAGCTGTTTTTT
>TRBJ2-5|TRBV15|.|TRBD2
CATSSARTSRQYF
TGTGCCACCAGCAGTGCTCGGACTAGCCGGCAGTACTTC
>TRBJ2-7|TRBV5-5|few|.
CASSPALGSAPGEQYF
TGTGCCAGCAGCCCCGCCTTGGGGTCCGCCCCGGGGGAGCAGTACTTC
>TRBJ2-1|TRBV28|.|.
CASAMGGDEQFF
TGTGCCAGCGCAATGGGGGGAGATGAGCAGTTCTTC
>TRBJ2-7|TRBV20-1|.|TRBD2
CSANQRERISYEQYF
TGCAGTGCAAACCAGCGGGAGAGAATTTCCTACGAGCAGTACTTC
>TRBJ1-4|TRBV4-1|few|TRBD1
CASSPRPPGQGLEKLFF
TGCGCCAGCAGCCCCCGACCCCCGGGACAGGGGTTGGAAAAACTGTTTTTT
>TRBJ2-3|TRBV20-1|.|.
CSAILPGSDTQYF
TGCAGTGCTATCCTCCCTGGTTCAGATACGCAGTATTTT
>TRBJ2-3|TRBV20-1|.|TRBD2
CSANSGGASTDTQYF
TGCAGTGCGAATAGCGGGGGGGCTAGCACAGATACGCAGTATTTT
>TRBJ1-2|TRBV28|once|.
CASSRRNHGYTF
TGTGCCAGCAGCCGACGGAACCATGGCTACACCTTC
>TRBJ1-2|TRBV6-5|few|.
CASNTPTGYGYTF
TGTGCCAGCAATACCCCAACAGGGTATGGCTACACCTTC
>TRBJ2-1|TRBV12-3/TRBV12-4|.|.
CASRHPTGIRDEQFF
TGTGCCAGCAGGCACCCCACAGGGATTCGGGATGAGCAGTTCTTC
>TRBJ2-5|TRBV11-2|.|TRBD2
CASSSRLAGDETQYF
TGTGCCAGCAGCTCCCGACTAGCGGGAGACGAGACCCAGTACTTC
>TRBJ1-2|TRBV13|few|.
CASSAAGLPNYGYTF
TGTGCCAGCAGCGCAGCAGGATTGCCTAACTATGGCTACACCTTC
>TRBJ2-7|TRBV28|few|.
CASSFETGYGYEQYF
TGTGCCAGCAGTTTCGAGACGGGGTACGGGTACGAGCAGTACTTC
>TRBJ1-1|TRBV9|.|.
CASSITCRVMNTEAFF
TGTGCCAGCAGCATCACCTGCAGGGTTATGAACACTGAAGCTTTCTTT